The 9 T cell receptor beta chains listed next were all sequenced from one sample in a study of type 1 regulatory T cells (dated by TCRdb to 2020 to 2022). General conclusions and limits of the study: Compared with non-Tr1 cells, Tr1 cells had a TCR repertoire that was more restricted, a finding the study read as clonal expansion induced by alloantigen.

No cognate antigen is known for these TCRs. Sequenced on an Illumina MiSeq. Using fastp trimming at Q25 and MiXCR clonotype assembly, TCRdb reanalyzed the public sequencing data and kept in-frame beta chains. Entries that share a CDR3 protein sequence are merged under the most common genes and DNA. The sample table records tens of thousands of distinct CDR3 sequences; less than 25% of these occur just once. The ten biggest clones cover under 8.5% of the sample. Sequencing was performed on cultured type 1 regulatory T (Tr1) cells, either the whole culture or a sorted fraction (not recorded which). The meaning of the sample's cell subset or site label: type 1 regulatory T cells sorted from the T-allo10 product. The receptors were sampled from a human donor in good health.

The CDR3, as DNA: TGCAGTGCTAAAGCGGGAGGGTGGAATACGCAGTATTTT. Translated: CSAKAGGWNTQYF. The chain carries TRBV20-1 and TRBJ2-3; TRBD2 matches at 10 bases. CDR3 length equals 13 residues. CDR1 is DFQATT, CDR2 SNEGSKA, per germline (reference sequence). Trimming cost V 4 bases and J 7 bases; bases outside gene matches: 5.

In its sample, this clonotype was seen a few times. The CDR3 here is CASSLVRARGETQYF. CDR3 DNA: TGTGCCAGCAGCTTAGTCCGTGCTAGGGGAGAGACCCAGTACTTC. This chain joins TRBV7-2 and TRBJ2-5; perhaps TRBD1 as D (5 bases). V lost 1 base to trimming and J lost 4 bases, with 13 bases between them. This CDR3 has 15 amino acids. The germline V gene has CDR1 SGHTA and CDR2 FQGNSA. The variable domain in full, completed from reference TRBV7-2 and TRBJ2-5, reads GAGVSQSPSNKVTEKGKDVELRCDPISGHTALYWYRQSLGQGLEFLIYFQGNSAPDKSGLPSDRFSAERTGGSVSTLTIQRTQQEDSAVYLCASSLVRARGETQYFGPGTRLLVL.

This clonotype was observed a handful of times. The gene calls are TRBV6-5 and TRBJ1-4; D gene unclear. Per germline, CDR1 MNHEY and CDR2 SVGAGI. Trimming took off 6 bases at V and 0 bases at J, with 17 bases between the two ends. The CDR3 is 17 residues long. The DNA for the CDR3 is TGTGCCAGCAGCCGAAGGTCGGACGGTGCAACTAATGAAAAACTGTTTTTT. Translation gives CASSRRSDGATNEKLFF.

The sample holds a few counts of this clonotype. The gene calls are TRBV28 and TRBJ2-5, with TRBD2 identical over 8 bases. The CDR3 covers 15 residues. The J segment lost 4 bases and the V segment lost 5 bases, leaving 9 bases of the junction unmatched. Germline V CDR1 and CDR2: MDHEN, SYDVKM. This CDR3 reads CASSPTSGLRETQYF. The CDR3 bases are TGTGCCAGCAGTCCAACTAGCGGTCTTAGAGAGACCCAGTACTTC.

The sample holds many counts of this clonotype. The chain couples TRBV3-1 to TRBJ1-1; no firm D call. The CDR3 contains 14 residues. CDR1 is LGHDT, CDR2 YNNKEL, per germline (reference sequence). Deletions cut 1 base from V and 6 bases from J, with 12 bases between. The chain's CDR3 is CASSQVTGGAEAFF. For the CDR3, the DNA is TGTGCCAGCAGCCAAGTTACGGGTGGCGCTGAAGCTTTCTTT. The full variable domain, rest sourced from reference TRBV3-1 and TRBJ1-1, is DTAVSQTPKYLVTQMGNDKSIKCEQNLGHDTMYWYKQDSKKFLKIMFSYNNKELIINETVPNRFSPKSPDKAHLNLHINSLELGDSAVYFCASSQVTGGAEAFFGQGTRLTVV.

This chain uses TRBV15 with TRBJ2-7, with 9 bases lining up with TRBD2. Germline V gene data show CDR1 as LNHNV and CDR2 as YYDKDF (reference sequence). V trimming: 1 base; J trimming: 0 bases; junction bases outside the gene matches: 10. This CDR3 has 18 residues. CDR3 region: CATSRGASGVIDSYEQYF. Here the CDR3 DNA reads TGTGCCACCAGCAGAGGGGCTAGCGGGGTAATTGACTCCTACGAGCAGTACTTC. Supplemented by reference TRBV15 and TRBJ2-7, the full variable domain reads DAMVIQNPRYQVTQFGKPVTLSCSQTLNHNVMYWYQQKSSQAPKLLFHYYDKDFNNEADTPDNFQSRRPNTSFCFLDIRSPGLGDTAMYLCATSRGASGVIDSYEQYFGPGTRLTVT.

J is TRBJ2-7 and V is TRBV28; perhaps TRBD2 as D (5 bases). The CDR3 runs 15 residues. V lost 4 bases and J 5 bases, leaving 18 bases between the germline ends. Germline V gene sequence: CDR1 MDHEN, CDR2 SYDVKM. CDR3 amino acids: CASSSPSGAMDEQYF. The CDR3 DNA reads as TGTGCCAGCAGTTCCCCGAGCGGAGCAATGGACGAGCAGTACTTC. Full variable domain (remainder filled in from reference TRBV28 and TRBJ2-7): DVKVTQSSRYLVKRTGEKVFLECVQDMDHENMFWYRQDPGLGLRLIYFSYDVKMKEKGDIPEGYSVSREKKERFSLILESASTNQTSMYLCASSSPSGAMDEQYFGPGTRLTVT.

The chain has TRBV18 and TRBJ2-7; 8 bases align to TRBD1. The CDR3 spans 13 residues. Germline trimming cut 6 bases from V and 3 bases from J; bases unmatched to any gene: 4. CDR1 is KGHSH and CDR2 is LQKENI in the germline V gene. CDR3: CASSKQGGYEQYF. The CDR3, as DNA: TGTGCCAGCTCTAAACAGGGGGGCTACGAGCAGTACTTC.

V usage is TRBV27 and J usage is TRBJ2-5, with D possibly called TRBD1 or TRBD2 (5 bases each). Trimming stripped 4 bases from V and 7 bases from J, with 13 bases between. Germline V gives CDR1 MNHEY, CDR2 SMNVEV (reference sequence). The CDR3 sequence is 13 residues long. In DNA, the CDR3 is TGTGCCAGCAGTTCCAGGGTTCGGGGGACCCAGTACTTC. Translating gives CASSSRVRGTQYF.